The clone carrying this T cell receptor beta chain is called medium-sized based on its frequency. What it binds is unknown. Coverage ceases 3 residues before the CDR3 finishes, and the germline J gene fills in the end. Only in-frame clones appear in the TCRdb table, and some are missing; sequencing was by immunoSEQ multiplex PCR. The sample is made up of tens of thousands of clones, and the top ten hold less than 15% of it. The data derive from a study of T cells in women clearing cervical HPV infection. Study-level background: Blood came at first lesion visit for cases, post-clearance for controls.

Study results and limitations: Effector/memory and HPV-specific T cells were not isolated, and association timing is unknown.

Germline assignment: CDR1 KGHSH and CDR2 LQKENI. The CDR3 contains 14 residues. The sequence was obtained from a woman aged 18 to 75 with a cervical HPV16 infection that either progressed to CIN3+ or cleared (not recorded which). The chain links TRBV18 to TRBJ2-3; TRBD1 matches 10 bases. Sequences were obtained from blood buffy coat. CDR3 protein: CASSTRDRGATQYF. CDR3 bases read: TGTGCCAGCTCAACGAGGGACAGGGGAGCGACG. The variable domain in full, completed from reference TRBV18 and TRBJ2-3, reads NAGVMQNPRHLVRRRGQEARLRCSPMKGHSHVYWYRQLPEEGLKFMVYLQKENIIDESGMPKERFSAEFPKEGPSILRIQQVVRGDSAAYFCASSTRDRGATQYFGPGTRLTVL.